These T cell receptor beta chains were read from a single sample in a study of beta chain features in type 1 diabetes. Some clones are missing from TCRdb's copy, which holds only in-frame ones; the method was immunoSEQ multiplex PCR. The sample includes roughly 150,000 clones, more than 9.5% seen only once; the top ten take roughly 2%. The sequencing sample was made of central memory CD4+ T cells from blood. These receptors were taken from a man younger than 30 in good health. Both conserved end residues are trimmed from each CDR3.

>TRBJ2-4|TRBV6-6
ASSYTPGQGAQY
>TRBJ1-6|TRBV19
ASSTPGYNSPLH
>TRBJ1-3|TRBV5-1
ASSTASSGNTIY
>TRBJ2-3|TRBV7-9
ASSSGTGDTDTQY
>TRBJ2-5|TRBV10-3
AISESRGPPGTQY
>TRBJ2-5|TRBV7-2
ASSSTSGRGTQY
>TRBJ2-3|TRBV29-1
SVGGAAGDTQY
>TRBJ1-6|TRBV5-4
ASSLSNSPLH
>TRBJ2-4|TRBV27
ASNREGRGNIQY
>TRBJ2-7|TRBV28
ASRSSYEQY
>TRBJ1-4|TRBV9
ASSVDGMEDEKLF
>TRBJ2-1|TRBV28
ASSQPGQGYNEQF
>TRBJ2-3|TRBV9
ASTGRGGTDTQY